The clone carrying this T cell receptor beta chain was recorded only once. The data belong to a study of blood T cell repertoires in COVID-19. At the level of the study: Researchers got acute and convalescent COVID-19 samples from the United States, Italy and Spain.

Germline CDR1 is LNHDA and CDR2 is SQIVND (reference sequence). This CDR3 contains 18 residues. The V and J ends lost 4 bases and 1 base respectively, with 17 bases between them. Profiled with immunoSEQ multiplex PCR; TCRdb holds only in-frame clones, not every one. The sample records over 60,000 clones, 84% being singletons. The sequenced material came from peripheral blood. The sequence was obtained from a human donor in a cohort sampled during active COVID-19. V gene TRBV19 combines with J gene TRBJ2-6; weak D call: TRBD2 (5 bases). CDR3 sequence reads: CASSNHFGRGSGANVLTF. The CDR3 DNA follows: TGTGCCAGTAGTAATCATTTTGGTCGGGGATCTGGGGCCAACGTCCTGACTTTC. Supplemented by reference TRBV19 and TRBJ2-6, the full variable domain reads DGGITQSPKYLFRKEGQNVTLSCEQNLNHDAMYWYRQDPGQGLRLIYYSQIVNDFQKGDIAEGYSVSREKKESFPLTVTSAQKNPTAFYLCASSNHFGRGSGANVLTFGAGSRLTVL.